The 25 T cell receptor beta chains below all came from one sample that was sequenced in a study of blood T cell repertoires in COVID-19. Assay: immunoSEQ multiplex PCR; the TCRdb copy retains only in-frame clones and omits some. Of 29,000 or so clones detected, 80% to 90% appear once; the ten largest clones hold roughly 9.8%. Sequencing was carried out using peripheral blood. These receptors were taken from a human donor in a cohort sampled during active COVID-19.

The V gene is TRBV19, the J gene TRBJ1-5; possible D gene TRBD1, 5 bases. V was cut by 3 bases and J by 1 base, with 10 bases left in between. The V gene's germline CDR1 is LNHDA and CDR2 SQIVND (reference sequence). The CDR3 consists of 15 residues. CDR3 sequence reads: CASSIQRTSNQPQHF. CDR3 DNA sequence: TGTGCCAGTAGTATCCAACGGACAAGCAATCAGCCCCAGCATTTT.

The V call is TRBV10-1, the J call TRBJ2-5; TRBD2 agrees at 16 bases. Germline trimming cut 2 bases from V and 5 bases from J; bases unmatched to any gene: 8. Germline CDR1 reads WNHNN; CDR2 reads SYGVQD (reference sequence). This CDR3 is 18 amino acids long. Written as DNA, the CDR3 is TGCGCCAGCAGTGAGCAGGGACTAGCGGGGGGGCGCTGGGAGACCCAGTACTTC. It codes for CASSEQGLAGGRWETQYF.

This rearrangement joins TRBV27 to TRBJ1-5; D is unresolved. V was shortened by 4 bases and J by 0 bases, with 13 bases between the two germline ends. CDR1 is MNHEY, CDR2 SMNVEV, per germline (reference sequence). The CDR3 loop spans 16 amino acids. The CDR3: CASSSGAPNSNQPQHF. CDR3 DNA sequence: TGTGCCAGCAGTTCCGGAGCCCCGAATAGCAATCAGCCCCAGCATTTT.

The J gene is TRBJ2-2, the V gene TRBV29-1, with D tentatively TRBD1 (5 bases). In germline, CDR1 is SQVTM, CDR2 ANQGSEA. Between the trimmed V and J ends, which lost 1 base and 7 bases, there was a span of 10 bases. The CDR3 is made up of 13 amino acids. The DNA for the CDR3 is TGCAGCGTTGAAGGGGGCGGTGGCGGGGAGCTGTTTTTT. Translated, it gives CSVEGGGGGELFF.

The rearrangement joins TRBV24-1 to TRBJ2-3; no clear D gene. V was trimmed by 0 bases and J by 0 bases, leaving 9 bases between them. The CDR3 is 16 amino acids. The germline CDR1 and CDR2 sequences are KGHDR and SFDVKD. The CDR3 spells CATSDLRLESTDTQYF. The CDR3 DNA follows: TGTGCCACCAGTGATTTGAGGTTGGAGAGCACAGATACGCAGTATTTT.

This clone was recorded only once. This chain uses TRBV2 with TRBJ1-4; D is unclear. Trimming shortened V by 3 bases and J by 5 bases, and 10 bases separated the two germline ends. Germline V gene data show CDR1 as SNHLY and CDR2 as FYNNEI. The CDR3 covers 14 residues. CDR3 bases: TGTGCCAGCAGTGATCAGTTAAAAAATGAAAAACTGTTTTTT. This sequence encodes CASSDQLKNEKLFF.

The chain uses TRBV6-6 and TRBJ2-4; tentatively, D is TRBD2 (6 bases). Trimming pared 6 bases from V and 0 bases from J, leaving 15 bases between. Germline CDR1 MNHNY, CDR2 SVGAGI (reference sequence). CDR3 length equals 16 residues. The CDR3 bases are TGTGCCAGCAGCCAGCTCGGACTAAAAGCCAAAAACATTCAGTACTTC. This translates into CASSQLGLKAKNIQYF.

DNA for the CDR3: TGTGCCAGCAGCTTAGTAAGGGGACTAGCGGGGGATCAAGAGACCCAGTACTTC. It specifies CASSLVRGLAGDQETQYF. V is TRBV7-8 and J is TRBJ2-5, with TRBD2 identical over 14 bases. From germline, CDR1 is SGHVS and CDR2 FQNEAQ. The J segment lost 2 bases and the V segment lost 1 base, leaving 6 bases of the junction unmatched. The CDR3 sequence is 18 residues long.

By frequency in the sample, this clone is medium-sized. The V gene is TRBV6-5, the J gene TRBJ2-7; D unresolved. Germline CDR1 reads MNHEY; CDR2 reads SVGAGI. Trimming took 4 bases from V and 0 from J, leaving 13 bases between them. The CDR3 is made up of 15 amino acids. Here the CDR3 reads CASSSATGTSYEQYF. For the CDR3, the DNA is TGTGCCAGCAGTTCTGCTACGGGTACCTCCTACGAGCAGTACTTC.

The CDR3 region is CSVEDLDRGRFGYTF. CDR3 in DNA: TGCAGCGTTGAAGATTTGGACAGGGGAAGGTTTGGCTACACCTTC. This rearrangement joins TRBV29-1 to TRBJ1-2, with TRBD1 matching over 9 bases. V lost 0 bases and J lost 7; bases outside the gene matches: 9. This CDR3 has 15 amino acids. Germline CDR1 reads SQVTM; CDR2 reads ANQGSEA.

In DNA form, the CDR3 reads TGTGCCAGCAGTCGAACCCCAGGTCCCACTGAAGCTTTCTTT. Translating it yields CASSRTPGPTEAFF. The genes are TRBV7-8 and TRBJ1-1; D is uncertain. The germline CDR1 and CDR2 sequences are SGHVS and FQNEAQ. The CDR3 is 14 amino acids. The V and J ends lost 6 bases and 4 bases respectively, with 15 bases between them.

This chain links TRBV21-1 with TRBJ2-1; the table's D gene call, TRBD2, was not cross checked with the DNA. TRBV21-1 is marked as a pseudogene. The CDR3 is 18 amino acids. DNA for the CDR3: TGTGCCAGCAGCAAATCGGCCAGCGGGGGGGCCTTCATAAATGAGCAGTTCTTC. This sequence encodes CASSKSASGGAFINEQFF.

The rearrangement uses TRBV28 and TRBJ2-5; 10 positions match TRBD2. Germline lookup yields CDR1 MDHEN and CDR2 SYDVKM. V was clipped by 6 bases and J by 5 bases; unmatched bases: 3. The CDR3 has 13 amino acids. CDR3 DNA sequence: TGTGCCAGCAGATTGACTAGCGGGGAGACCCAGTACTTC. Translating it yields CASRLTSGETQYF. Full variable domain (missing parts from reference TRBV28 and TRBJ2-5): DVKVTQSSRYLVKRTGEKVFLECVQDMDHENMFWYRQDPGLGLRLIYFSYDVKMKEKGDIPEGYSVSREKKERFSLILESASTNQTSMYLCASRLTSGETQYFGPGTRLLVL.

The gene calls are TRBV3-1 (or the pseudogene TRBV3-2) and TRBJ2-1; tentative D call: TRBD1 (5 bases). Germline V CDR1 and CDR2: LGHDT, YNNKEL (reference sequence). The CDR3 runs to 13 residues. Trimming left V 3 bases short and J 7 bases short, with 10 bases between. Written as DNA, the CDR3 is TGTGCCAGCAGCCACGGCAGGGTAAATGAGCAGTTCTTC. It codes for CASSHGRVNEQFF.

The chain couples TRBV19 to TRBJ2-7, with D possibly matching TRBD1 (6 bases). Germline V CDR1 and CDR2: LNHDA, SQIVND (reference sequence). The CDR3 sequence is 14 residues long. Trimming removed 8 bases at V and 1 base at J, with 15 bases between. The CDR3 coding sequence is TGTGCCAGTTCCCCTGGACAGTTTTCCTACGAGCAGTACTTC. The encoded protein is CASSPGQFSYEQYF.

As to this clone: The junction shows a germline mismatch at one end, possibly a read error. The chain is built from TRBV28 and TRBJ1-6, with 7 bases that match TRBD1. The CDR3 spans 12 residues. Germline CDR1 and CDR2: MDHEN and SYDVKM. The CDR3 DNA sequence: TGTGCCAGCAGTTTAGGGCCGGGACAGACCTCCTTT. It translates to CASSLGPGQTSF.

V usage is TRBV29-1 and J usage is TRBJ2-7; 10 bases match TRBD1. Germline CDR1 reads SQVTM; CDR2 reads ANQGSEA. Losses at the gene ends were 5 bases for V and 5 bases for J; bases not matched to a gene: 6. The CDR3 consists of 13 residues. CDR3 sequence reads: CSVNPGQGNEQYF. The CDR3 coding sequence is TGCAGCGTTAATCCGGGACAGGGGAACGAGCAGTACTTC.

This chain uses TRBV7-8 with TRBJ1-2; D remains unclear. The CDR3 has 15 residues. V shed 4 bases and J shed 0 bases, with 12 bases lying between them. Germline CDR1 and CDR2: SGHVS and FQNEAQ. CDR3 sequence: CASSSPLGANYGYTF. CDR3 nucleotide sequence: TGTGCCAGCAGCTCACCCCTCGGGGCTAACTATGGCTACACCTTC.

This chain uses TRBV21-1 with TRBJ2-6; the listed D gene, TRBD1, was not tested against the DNA. TRBV21-1 is a pseudogene segment. The CDR3 extends over 19 amino acids. CDR3 sequence: CASSKKIWTGRPRANVLTF. The CDR3 coding sequence is TGTGCCAGCAGCAAGAAGATATGGACAGGGCGCCCGAGGGCCAACGTCCTGACTTTC.

This clone was recorded only once. This rearrangement joins TRBV9 to TRBJ2-1; D gene ambiguous. The V gene lost 4 bases and the J gene lost 1 base, with 9 bases spanning the gap. CDR1 and CDR2 from the germline V gene are SGDLS and YYNGEE. This CDR3 comprises 14 residues. Written as DNA, the CDR3 is TGTGCCAGCAGCCCAAGTACTTCCTACAATGAGCAGTTCTTC. Its protein product is CASSPSTSYNEQFF.

V usage is TRBV15 and J usage is TRBJ2-7; 8 bases fit TRBD1. The CDR3 sequence is 15 residues long. Germline V gives CDR1 LNHNV, CDR2 YYDKDF (reference sequence). Unmatched junction bases numbered 12, after V lost 5 bases and J lost 6 bases. Here the CDR3 reads CATSPIRQGIGEQYF. The CDR3 bases are TGTGCCACCAGCCCCATAAGACAGGGGATAGGCGAGCAGTACTTC.

The chain carries TRBV18 and TRBJ2-7; 9 bases are shared with TRBD1. Germline CDR1 reads KGHSH; CDR2 reads LQKENI. After removal of 3 bases from V and 5 bases from J, the junction contained 11 bases not matched to a gene. The CDR3 sequence is 16 residues long. CDR3 in DNA: TGTGCCAGCTCACCTTCCACAGGGGGCACCCGTCACGAGCAGTACTTC. Its protein product is CASSPSTGGTRHEQYF.

The rearrangement links TRBV25-1 to TRBJ1-6; 7 nucleotides align to TRBD1. Germline V lookup: CDR1 MGHDK, CDR2 SYGVNS. This CDR3 region has 13 residues. After removal of 7 bases from V and 7 bases from J, the junction contained 4 bases not matched to a gene. CDR3 coding DNA: TGTGCCAGCACCAGGGGGAGCAATTCACCCCTCCACTTT. It encodes CASTRGSNSPLHF. The entire variable domain, with the rest obtained from reference TRBV25-1 and TRBJ1-6, is as follows: EADIYQTPRYLVIGTGKKITLECSQTMGHDKMYWYQQDPGMELHLIHYSYGVNSTEKGDLSSESTVSRIRTEHFPLTLESARPSHTSQYLCASTRGSNSPLHFGNGTRLTVT.

This clone was detected once. The rearrangement links TRBV29-1 to TRBJ1-1, with D possibly being TRBD1 (6 bases). The CDR3 is 13 amino acids. Between the trimmed V and J ends, which lost 4 bases and 1 base, there was a span of 10 bases. Germline values: CDR1 SQVTM, CDR2 ANQGSEA. This chain's CDR3 is CSVGLDRNTEAFF. DNA for the CDR3: TGCAGCGTTGGCCTGGACAGGAACACTGAAGCTTTCTTT.

The rearrangement links TRBV7-3 to TRBJ2-1; 8 nucleotides line up with TRBD1. The germline V gene encodes CDR1 SGHTA and CDR2 FQGTGA. The CDR3 has 16 amino acids. Unmatched junction bases numbered 2, after V lost 0 bases and J lost 1 base. CDR3 DNA sequence: TGTGCCAGCAGCTTAACCACAGGGGGATCCTACAATGAGCAGTTCTTC. Translated, it gives CASSLTTGGSYNEQFF. Based on the CDR3 plus reference TRBV7-3 and TRBJ2-1, the full variable domain is GAGVSQTPSNKVTEKGKYVELRCDPISGHTALYWYRQSLGQGPEFLIYFQGTGAADDSGLPNDRFFAVRPEGSVSTLKIQRTERGDSAVYLCASSLTTGGSYNEQFFGPGTRLTVL.